What follows are 5 T cell receptor beta chains derived from one specimen sequenced in a study of T cell responses to AZD1222 COVID-19 vaccine. Here immunoSEQ multiplex PCR was the method, and the copy in TCRdb shows in-frame clones only, minus some. The table lists 120,000 to 150,000 clones, over 80% of them singletons. Material: peripheral blood, obtained on day 0 of MenACWY control vaccination. These receptors all come from an adult in good health.

The chain joins TRBV12-3 or TRBV12-4 to TRBJ1-1; D call uncertain. With 7 bases removed from V and 4 bases from J, the gap between germline ends came to 10 bases. The CDR3 covers 12 residues. CDR3 residues: CASTSDATEAFF. As DNA, the CDR3 is TGTGCCAGCACCTCGGACGCCACTGAAGCTTTCTTT.

The rearrangement links TRBV10-1 to TRBJ1-5; no firm D call. The CDR3 totals 12 residues. V shed 6 bases and J shed 5 bases, with 8 bases lying between them. The germline V gene has CDR1 WNHNN and CDR2 SYGVQD (reference sequence). As DNA, the CDR3 is TGCGCCAGCAGGATCAGAGATCAGCCCCAGCATTTT. This gives the protein CASRIRDQPQHF.

V usage is TRBV24-1 and J usage is TRBJ2-2; 10 positions agree with TRBD1. The CDR3 loop spans 16 amino acids. Trimming took 7 bases from V and 2 from J; bases not matched to a gene: 6. Germline-derived CDR1 and CDR2 are KGHDR and SFDVKD. The CDR3 sequence is CATSGTGVSNTGELFF. As DNA, the CDR3 is TGTGCCACCAGCGGGACAGGGGTTTCTAACACCGGGGAGCTGTTTTTT.

V and J are TRBV9 and TRBJ1-1; perhaps TRBD1 as D (6 bases). Deletions cut 0 bases from V and 1 base from J, with 10 bases between. Per germline, CDR1 SGDLS and CDR2 YYNGEE. The CDR3 runs 15 residues. CDR3 sequence: CASSVAGQQNTEAFF. In DNA form, the CDR3 reads TGTGCCAGCAGCGTAGCCGGACAGCAGAACACTGAAGCTTTCTTT.

J is TRBJ2-7 and V is TRBV5-1, with 9 positions matching TRBD2. This CDR3 is 14 amino acids long. With V trimmed by 1 base and J by 5 bases, 4 bases remained unmatched. The germline gives CDR1 SGHRS, CDR2 YFSETQ. CDR3: CASSLSSGSHEQYF. In DNA form, the CDR3 reads TGCGCCAGCAGCTTGAGTAGCGGGAGCCACGAGCAGTACTTC. Full variable domain (outside the CDR3, taken from reference TRBV5-1 and TRBJ2-7): KAGVTQTPRYLIKTRGQQVTLSCSPISGHRSVSWYQQTPGQGLQFLFEYFSETQRNKGNFPGRFSGRQFSNSRSEMNVSTLELGDSALYLCASSLSSGSHEQYFGPGTRLTVT.